The clone carrying this T cell receptor beta chain has only a few counts. Its antigen is still unknown. V dropped 5 bases and J dropped 2; count of bases not matched to a gene: 7. Germline V CDR1 and CDR2: SGHNT, YENEEA. The CDR3 length is 16 residues. The data originate from a study of T cells in Graves' hyperthyroidism and ophthalmopathy. Regarding the study as a whole: Most clonotypes that expanded in the thyroid above 0.001 also showed up in blood.

TCR beta CDR3 regions were amplified from RNA. Carried out on the TCR CDR3, a first-round RT-PCR used the HTBI primer set. TCRdb independently ran MiXCR on the multiplex PCR reads; one entry per CDR3 protein. The sample has 600,000 to 900,000 distinct CDR3 sequences, around 15% seen once; the top ten hold around 7.7%. Sample: blood. The TCR originated in a man younger than 30 with Graves' hyperthyroidism. V is TRBV11-3 and J is TRBJ2-3; 10 bases are shared with TRBD2. CDR3 residues: CASSIRSGRNTDTQYF. CDR3 nucleotide sequence: TGTGCCAGCAGCATCCGTAGCGGGAGGAACACAGATACGCAGTATTTT.